This record covers a single TCR beta chain. Its antigen remains unknown. Sequenced by immunoSEQ multiplex PCR; TCRdb stores in-frame clones only, minus some. This sample carries about 110,000 clones, about nine tenths of them seen once, and the ten largest clones take over 3%. The sample is drawn from a study of T cell responses to AZD1222 COVID-19 vaccine. The study's findings and limits: Repertoire sampling was restricted to post-peak T cell response timepoints.

This material consisted of peripheral blood, taken on day 0 of MenACWY control vaccination. This TCR came from an adult in good health.

CDR3 sequence reads: CASSFTGRLFF. CDR3 DNA: TGTGCCAGCAGTTTCACAGGTCGTCTGTTTTTT. The chain employs TRBV12-3 or TRBV12-4 and TRBJ1-4; the D gene is possibly TRBD1 (5 bases). V gave up 3 bases and J gave up 14 bases, with 10 bases separating them. The CDR3 runs to 11 residues.